Below are 23 T cell receptor beta chains sequenced from a single sample in a study of blood T cell repertoires in COVID-19. Measured with immunoSEQ multiplex PCR; TCRdb has only the in-frame clones, and not every one. This table has over 50,000 clones, 88% appearing once. The source material was peripheral blood. Every receptor here comes from a man aged 50-59 years with active COVID-19.

The J gene is TRBJ1-5, the V gene TRBV7-9; the D is unclear. The CDR3 has 12 residues. Germline values: CDR1 SEHNR, CDR2 FQNEAQ (reference sequence). Trimming removed 6 bases from V and 12 bases from J, with 15 bases in between. CDR3 loop: CASRLDGELQHF. DNA for the CDR3: TGTGCCAGCAGATTGGACGGGGAGCTCCAGCATTTT.

V is TRBV7-2 and J is TRBJ2-7; TRBD1 matches 9 bases. Germline V gene lookup returns CDR1 SGHTA and CDR2 FQGNSA. The CDR3 extends over 15 amino acids. V gave up 1 base and J gave up 3 bases; unmatched junction bases: 4. The CDR3 bases are TGTGCCAGCAGCTTAGGGGACAGGGTCTACTACGAGCAGTACTTC. Amino acids: CASSLGDRVYYEQYF.

The chain couples TRBV24-1 to TRBJ1-5, with TRBD1 as a possible D gene (6 bases). CDR1 and CDR2 (germline): KGHDR, SFDVKD. The CDR3 runs 16 residues. Deletions cut 7 bases from V and 7 bases from J, with 22 bases between. In DNA form, the CDR3 reads TGTGCCACCAGCCCCATGGATAGGGGGAGAAGGCAGCCCCAGCATTTT. As protein: CATSPMDRGRRQPQHF.

V usage is TRBV9 and J usage is TRBJ2-1; 11 bases line up with TRBD2. The germline CDR1 and CDR2 sequences are SGDLS and YYNGEE. The CDR3 loop spans 15 amino acids. V lost 5 bases to trimming and J lost 2 bases; unmatched junction nucleotides: 3. CDR3 coding DNA: TGTGCCAGCAGTTTAGCGGGGGGGACCTACAATGAGCAGTTCTTC. Residues: CASSLAGGTYNEQFF.

V gene TRBV13 combines with J gene TRBJ1-1, with 9 positions matching TRBD1. Trimming at V came to 9 bases and at J to 1 base, leaving 3 bases not matched to a gene. Germline lookup yields CDR1 PRHDT and CDR2 FYEKMQ (reference sequence). The CDR3 has 13 residues. The CDR3 loop reads CASRGQGNTEAFF. In DNA, the CDR3 is TGTGCCAGTCGGGGACAGGGGAACACTGAAGCTTTCTTT.

The gene calls are TRBV28 and TRBJ1-4; 8 bases are shared with TRBD1. Trimming at V came to 3 bases and at J to 7 bases, leaving 13 bases not matched to a gene. Germline assignment: CDR1 MDHEN and CDR2 SYDVKM. This CDR3 contains 17 residues. This CDR3 is CASSFPIPGQGSEKLFF. As DNA, the CDR3 is TGTGCCAGCAGTTTCCCGATTCCTGGACAGGGTAGTGAAAAACTGTTTTTT. Using reference TRBV28 and TRBJ1-4 for the parts outside the CDR3, the full variable domain is DVKVTQSSRYLVKRTGEKVFLECVQDMDHENMFWYRQDPGLGLRLIYFSYDVKMKEKGDIPEGYSVSREKKERFSLILESASTNQTSMYLCASSFPIPGQGSEKLFFGSGTQLSVL.

This clone was seen once. The rearrangement uses TRBV18 and TRBJ1-1, with D tentatively TRBD1 (6 bases). Germline V gene data show CDR1 as KGHSH and CDR2 as LQKENI. Trimming removed 7 bases at V and 1 base at J, with 10 bases between. The CDR3 is made up of 13 amino acids. The CDR3: CASFTRGNTEAFF. CDR3 sequence (DNA): TGTGCCAGCTTCACCAGGGGGAACACTGAAGCTTTCTTT.

The CDR3 region has the DNA TGTGCCAGCACCAAGACTAGCACAGATACGCAGTATTTT. Its protein product is CASTKTSTDTQYF. The V and J genes are TRBV6-5 and TRBJ2-3; D gene unclear. Germline V gives CDR1 MNHEY, CDR2 SVGAGI. Trimming pared 7 bases from V and 0 bases from J, leaving 8 bases between. This CDR3 contains 13 residues.

The chain is built from TRBV4-1 and TRBJ1-5; TRBD1 aligns across 7 bases. The germline gives CDR1 MGHRA, CDR2 YSYEKL. With V trimmed by 4 bases and J by 0 bases, 9 bases remained unmatched. CDR3 length: 17 residues. The CDR3 loop reads CASSPRWRGHSNQPQHF. The DNA for the CDR3 is TGCGCCAGCAGCCCCCGTTGGAGGGGGCATAGCAATCAGCCCCAGCATTTT.

The chain uses TRBV3-1 (or the pseudogene TRBV3-2) and TRBJ1-1, with 12 bases identical to TRBD1. In germline, CDR1 is LGHDT, CDR2 YNNKEL (reference sequence). This CDR3 comprises 14 residues. V dropped 4 bases and J dropped 4; count of bases not matched to a gene: 1. The CDR3 region is CASSRGQGATEAFF. CDR3 DNA: TGTGCCAGCAGCCGGGGACAGGGGGCCACTGAAGCTTTCTTT.

This clone was recorded once. The chain recombines TRBV12-3 or TRBV12-4 with TRBJ1-1; 7 positions match TRBD1. Trimming cost V 5 bases and J 3 bases; bases outside gene matches: 3. The CDR3 is made up of 13 amino acids. The CDR3 loop reads CASSGTAYTEAFF. CDR3 bases: TGTGCCAGCAGTGGGACAGCCTACACTGAAGCTTTCTTT.

The rearrangement joins TRBV30 to TRBJ1-1; no firm D call. Germline CDR1 is GTSNPN and CDR2 is SVGIG (reference sequence). The germline V and J ends were trimmed by 1 base and 7 bases, with 7 bases remaining between them. The CDR3 runs to 11 residues. CDR3 nucleotide sequence: TGTGCCTGGAGTGAGACGGGTGAAGCTTTCTTT. Translating gives CAWSETGEAFF.

The J gene is TRBJ1-4, the V gene TRBV12-3 or TRBV12-4; weak D call: TRBD1 (5 bases). The CDR3 consists of 13 residues. Trimming cost V 6 bases and J 0 bases, with 5 bases left between them. The CDR3 bases are TGTGCCAGCAGACAGGCAACTAATGAAAAACTGTTTTTT. Protein sequence: CASRQATNEKLFF.

J is TRBJ2-7 and V is TRBV10-3; 11 bases line up with TRBD1. V lost 0 bases and J lost 2; bases outside the gene matches: 6. The CDR3 length is 17 residues. Germline values: CDR1 ENHRY, CDR2 SYGVKD. Written as DNA, the CDR3 is TGTGCCATCAGTGAGTCGACGGGACAGGGGGTCACCTACGAGCAGTACTTC. Its protein is CAISESTGQGVTYEQYF.

V and J are TRBV27 and TRBJ1-1; 8 bases line up with TRBD1. Germline values: CDR1 MNHEY, CDR2 SMNVEV (reference sequence). CDR3 size: 16 residues. The junction had 10 bases not matched to a gene; V was cut back by 7 bases and J by 0 bases. The CDR3 sequence: CASIEPRQGMNTEAFF. The CDR3 DNA follows: TGTGCCAGCATCGAACCTAGACAGGGGATGAACACTGAAGCTTTCTTT.

J is TRBJ1-6 and V is TRBV5-5, with D tentatively TRBD1 (6 bases). The ends were cut back, 4 bases at V and 7 bases at J, with 12 bases in the middle. Germline V gene sequence: CDR1 SGHKS, CDR2 YYEKEE (reference sequence). The CDR3 contains 14 residues. CDR3: CASSLTGQNSPLHF. In DNA form, the CDR3 reads TGTGCCAGCAGCCTGACCGGACAGAATTCACCCCTCCACTTT. The full variable domain, in which reference TRBV5-5 and TRBJ1-6 provide the parts outside the CDR3, is DAGVTQSPTHLIKTRGQQVTLRCSPISGHKSVSWYQQVLGQGPQFIFQYYEKEERGRGNFPDRFSARQFPNYSSELNVNALLLGDSALYLCASSLTGQNSPLHFGNGTRLTVT.

This chain joins TRBV6-5 and TRBJ1-3; D gene unclear. Per germline, CDR1 MNHEY and CDR2 SVGAGI. The CDR3 contains 12 residues. The V end lost 7 bases, the J end lost 3 bases, and 7 bases lay between the germline ends. CDR3 loop: CASTPGGNTIYF. The CDR3 DNA sequence: TGTGCCAGCACCCCCGGTGGAAACACCATATATTTT.

In nucleotides, the CDR3 is TGTGCCAGCAGTTACTCCGATTCGGGGAAGGGCCAGTACTTC. Translated: CASSYSDSGKGQYF. The chain combines TRBV6-6 with TRBJ2-5; a possible D gene is TRBD2 (5 bases). Germline V gives CDR1 MNHNY, CDR2 SVGAGI (reference sequence). The CDR3 is made up of 14 amino acids. Trimming stripped 0 bases from V and 10 bases from J, with 15 bases between.

The chain carries TRBV7-2 and TRBJ2-7, with D possibly TRBD2 on 5 matching bases. V shed 3 bases and J shed 1 base, with 7 bases lying between them. This CDR3 contains 13 residues. Germline lookup yields CDR1 SGHTA and CDR2 FQGNSA. Here the CDR3 reads CASSFSGSYEQYF. DNA for the CDR3: TGTGCCAGCAGCTTCTCGGGGTCCTACGAGCAGTACTTC. Full variable domain (rest looked up from reference TRBV7-2 and TRBJ2-7): GAGVSQSPSNKVTEKGKDVELRCDPISGHTALYWYRQSLGQGLEFLIYFQGNSAPDKSGLPSDRFSAERTGGSVSTLTIQRTQQEDSAVYLCASSFSGSYEQYFGPGTRLTVT.

This CDR3 is CASSRNTGAYNEQFF. The CDR3 DNA reads as TGCGCCAGCAGCCGCAACACAGGGGCGTACAATGAGCAGTTCTTC. V is TRBV4-3 and J is TRBJ2-1; 7 bases line up with TRBD1. The CDR3 is made up of 15 amino acids. V was clipped by 4 bases and J by 4 bases; unmatched bases: 7. Germline loops: CDR1 LGHNA, CDR2 YSLEER.

The chain combines TRBV4-3 with TRBJ1-3; no reliable D call. Per germline, CDR1 LGHNA and CDR2 YSLEER. This CDR3 spans 16 amino acids. Trimming cost V 1 base and J 0 bases, with 10 bases left between them. CDR3 DNA: TGCGCCAGCAGCCAAGTGCCCGGGTTCTCTGGAAACACCATATATTTT. This encodes CASSQVPGFSGNTIYF.

This sequence joins TRBV2 and TRBJ1-2; 12 nucleotides agree with TRBD1. Germline V CDR1 and CDR2: SNHLY, FYNNEI. V lost 5 bases, J lost 8 bases, and 9 bases stayed unmatched. The CDR3 contains 15 residues. In DNA form, the CDR3 reads TGTGCCAGCAGTTTTCCGGGACAGGGGGCGCCCGGCTACACCTTC. Its protein product is CASSFPGQGAPGYTF.

The V call is TRBV2, the J call TRBJ2-7, with 7 bases lining up with TRBD1. Losses at the gene ends were 6 bases for V and 3 bases for J; bases not matched to a gene: 5. The CDR3 sequence is 13 residues long. Germline CDR1 is SNHLY and CDR2 is FYNNEI. CDR3 nucleotides: TGTGCCAGCAGCCCCTCAGGGGGCTACGAGCAGTACTTC. This encodes CASSPSGGYEQYF.